Listed below are T cell receptor beta chains from one sample, sequenced in a study of identifying expanded T cells in peripheral blood. Profiling relied on immunoSEQ multiplex PCR, and the TCRdb table lists in-frame clones only, not all of them. The table lists approximately 85,000 clones, roughly 81% of them singletons. Sequenced material: blood. These receptors all stem from a person aged 18-70 years in good health. The CDR3 runs from the conserved cysteine through the conserved F or W. A D gene is named only where the DNA matches it firmly. The listing skips clone size in some rows; elsewhere it reads once, few, many or a size class.

size,V,D,J,length,CDR3,DNA
medium-sized,TRBV7-6,TRBD1,TRBJ2-1,13,CASSWDRANEQFF,TGTGCCAGCAGCTGGGACAGGGCCAATGAGCAGTTCTTC
once,TRBV9,.,TRBJ2-5,14,CASSLRPSQETQYF,TGTGCCAGCAGCTTGAGGCCTAGCCAAGAGACCCAGTACTTC
.,TRBV28,TRBD2,TRBJ2-7,13,CASVRASGYEQYF,TGTGCCAGCGTGCGGGCTAGCGGCTACGAGCAGTACTTC
.,TRBV27,TRBD2,TRBJ2-1,18,CASSSDIGLAGARNEQFF,TGTGCCAGCAGTTCGGATATAGGACTAGCGGGAGCGAGGAATGAGCAGTTCTTC
once,TRBV6-4,.,TRBJ2-2,15,CASSEEGGNTGELFF,TGTGCCAGCAGTGAAGAGGGAGGGAACACCGGGGAGCTGTTTTTT
.,TRBV6-5,TRBD2,TRBJ2-7,15,CASSYAGTRDYEQYF,TGTGCCAGCAGTTATGCCGGGACTAGAGACTACGAGCAGTACTTC
.,TRBV7-2,.,TRBJ1-2,15,CASSLKGPLNYGYTF,TGTGCCAGCAGCTTAAAGGGCCCCCTTAACTATGGCTACACCTTC
.,TRBV7-2,.,TRBJ2-3,14,CASSLVGPIDTQYF,TGTGCCAGCAGCTTAGTGGGCCCGATAGATACGCAGTATTTT
few,TRBV6-6,.,TRBJ1-1,15,CASSYLRGGNTEAFF,TGTGCCAGCAGTTACTTACGGGGGGGGAACACTGAAGCTTTCTTT
.,TRBV4-1,.,TRBJ2-1,15,CASSHRAGPGNEQFF,TGCGCCAGCAGCCACAGAGCGGGTCCGGGGAATGAGCAGTTCTTC
.,TRBV19,TRBD1,TRBJ2-4,14,CASRGTGGINIQYF,TGTGCCAGCCGAGGGACAGGTGGGATCAACATTCAGTACTTC
.,TRBV2,TRBD2,TRBJ2-1,16,CASSEAWEGQGNEQFF,TGTGCCAGCAGTGAAGCGTGGGAGGGCCAGGGCAATGAGCAGTTCTTC
.,TRBV28,TRBD1,TRBJ1-2,14,CASSPEQGAYGYTF,TGTGCCAGCAGTCCCGAACAGGGGGCCTATGGCTACACCTTC
once,TRBV4-3,TRBD1,TRBJ1-2,14,CASSEEQGSYGYTF,TGCGCCAGCAGCGAAGAACAGGGGAGCTATGGCTACACCTTC
.,TRBV28,TRBD2,TRBJ2-1,16,CASSSLAGGLYNEQFF,TGTGCCAGCAGTTCACTAGCGGGAGGCCTCTACAATGAGCAGTTCTTC
once,TRBV2,.,TRBJ2-5,12,CASSEGWETQYF,TGTGCCAGCAGTGAAGGCTGGGAGACCCAGTACTTC
.,TRBV11-2,TRBD1,TRBJ1-2,15,CASSPFSEGAVGYTF,TGTGCCAGCAGCCCCTTTTCGGAGGGGGCGGTTGGCTACACCTTC
.,TRBV28,.,TRBJ2-7,12,CASSLRPYEQYF,TGTGCCAGCAGTTTAAGGCCCTACGAGCAGTACTTC
.,TRBV6-5,.,TRBJ2-7,14,CASSYRGNGYEQYF,TGTGCCAGCAGTTACCGAGGGAATGGCTACGAGCAGTACTTC
few,TRBV11-1,TRBD1,TRBJ1-2,13,CASSRQGYEGYTF,TGTGCCAGCAGTCGACAGGGTTATGAGGGCTACACCTTC
.,TRBV2,.,TRBJ1-1,16,CASSRDVGPLLTEAFF,TGTGCCAGCAGCCGGGACGTCGGACCGCTGCTCACTGAAGCTTTCTTT
.,TRBV2,TRBD2,TRBJ2-3,18,CASNIFAASSGSTDTQYF,TGTGCCAGCAATATCTTTGCGGCGTCTAGCGGCTCCACAGATACGCAGTATTTT
.,TRBV7-2,TRBD1,TRBJ2-1,17,CASSLWVGQGSGNEQFF,TGTGCCAGCAGCTTATGGGTGGGACAGGGGAGTGGTAATGAGCAGTTCTTC
once,TRBV18,.,TRBJ2-7,14,CASSPPAATYEQYF,TGTGCCAGCTCACCACCGGCCGCAACCTACGAGCAGTACTTC
.,TRBV28,.,TRBJ1-1,13,CASSFQPNTEAFF,TGTGCCAGCAGCTTTCAACCGAACACTGAAGCTTTCTTT
.,TRBV7-6,TRBD1,TRBJ2-2,14,CASSEDRWTGELFF,TGTGCCAGCAGCGAGGACAGGTGGACCGGGGAGCTGTTTTTT
once,TRBV6-5,TRBD2,TRBJ2-1,16,CASSYEGLASLNEQFF,TGTGCCAGCAGTTACGAGGGACTAGCGTCTTTAAATGAGCAGTTCTTC
.,TRBV9,.,TRBJ2-7,17,CASSVALGVEGRYEQYF,TGTGCCAGCAGCGTAGCTCTCGGGGTTGAGGGGCGATACGAGCAGTACTTC
.,TRBV11-3,.,TRBJ2-1,16,CASSLGGGISYNEQFF,TGTGCCAGCAGCTTAGGAGGGGGTATATCCTACAATGAGCAGTTCTTC
once,TRBV18,.,TRBJ2-1,15,CASSPHGGSYNEQFF,TGTGCCAGCTCACCGCATGGCGGCTCCTACAATGAGCAGTTCTTC
.,TRBV27,.,TRBJ1-5,16,CASSLSGSVTNQPQHF,TGTGCCAGCAGTTTATCGGGTAGTGTTACCAATCAGCCCCAGCATTTT
once,TRBV9,.,TRBJ1-5,19,CASSVETGGSFGSNQPQHF,TGTGCCAGCAGCGTAGAAACGGGAGGTTCGTTTGGGAGCAATCAGCCCCAGCATTTT
.,TRBV2,TRBD2,TRBJ2-1,15,CANGLAGGPSNEQFF,TGTGCCAACGGACTAGCGGGAGGGCCAAGCAATGAGCAGTTCTTC
.,TRBV18,TRBD1,TRBJ2-7,14,CASSSGTGTYEQYF,TGTGCCAGCTCATCCGGGACAGGGACCTACGAGCAGTACTTC
.,TRBV28,.,TRBJ1-5,17,CASSFSFGGSLHQPQHF,TGTGCCAGCAGTTTCTCTTTTGGAGGGTCCCTTCATCAGCCCCAGCATTTT
.,TRBV28,.,TRBJ2-3,14,CASSSTGTPNTQYF,TGTGCCAGCAGTTCCACGGGAACCCCCAATACGCAGTATTTT
.,TRBV18,.,TRBJ2-5,13,CASSSQGQETQYF,TGTGCCAGCTCATCTCAGGGACAAGAGACCCAGTACTTC
.,TRBV4-2,.,TRBJ1-2,13,CASSQDRIYGYTF,TGTGCCAGCAGCCAAGATAGGATCTATGGCTACACCTTC
.,TRBV7-2,TRBD1,TRBJ2-7,14,CASSLVGQGYEQYF,TGTGCCAGCAGCTTAGTCGGACAGGGGTACGAGCAGTACTTC
.,TRBV14,TRBD2,TRBJ2-7,13,CASSQGLAWEQYF,TGTGCCAGCAGTCAAGGACTAGCGTGGGAGCAGTACTTC
.,TRBV9,TRBD2,TRBJ2-7,15,CASSVSSGRAYEQYF,TGTGCCAGCAGCGTTTCTAGCGGGAGGGCCTACGAGCAGTACTTC
once,TRBV2,.,TRBJ1-5,14,CASSEGGGRQPQHF,TGTGCCAGCAGTGAAGGGGGAGGGAGGCAGCCCCAGCATTTT
.,TRBV6-6,TRBD1,TRBJ2-7,14,CASSSRTGGEEQYF,TGTGCCAGCAGTTCTCGGACAGGGGGGGAGGAGCAGTACTTC
few,TRBV11-1,.,TRBJ2-3,14,CASSHNSGTDTQYF,TGTGCCAGCAGCCATAACTCAGGCACAGATACGCAGTATTTT
medium-sized,TRBV7-2,.,TRBJ2-5,13,CASSGRGAETQYF,TGTGCCAGCAGCGGGCGCGGGGCGGAGACCCAGTACTTC
.,TRBV27,TRBD1,TRBJ2-3,14,CASSLGQGADTQYF,TGTGCCAGCAGCCTTGGACAGGGCGCAGATACGCAGTATTTT
.,TRBV2,.,TRBJ2-5,19,CASSEWYGGGKRGQETQYF,TGTGCCAGCAGTGAATGGTATGGTGGGGGAAAACGGGGGCAAGAGACCCAGTACTTC
.,TRBV9,.,TRBJ2-3,13,CASSPRGTDTQYF,TGTGCCAGCAGCCCCCGGGGCACAGATACGCAGTATTTT
once,TRBV5-1,.,TRBJ2-1,12,CASSLAANEQFF,TGCGCCAGCAGCTTGGCAGCAAACGAGCAGTTCTTC
.,TRBV1,.,TRBJ2-7,17,CTSSPGETLYPSYEQYF,TGCACCAGCAGCCCCGGGGAGACACTTTATCCCTCCTACGAGCAGTACTTC
.,TRBV4-2,.,TRBJ1-6,18,CASSQEVGGGLGNSPLHF,TGTGCCAGCAGCCAAGAAGTTGGGGGGGGTCTCGGTAATTCACCCCTCCACTTT
.,TRBV6-5,TRBD1,TRBJ2-3,16,CASSYAQGSSTDTQYF,TGTGCCAGCAGTTACGCACAGGGGTCTAGCACAGATACGCAGTATTTT
.,TRBV7-2,.,TRBJ1-1,15,CASSLGFGGNTEAFF,TGTGCCAGCAGCTTAGGTTTTGGAGGGAACACTGAAGCTTTCTTT